This T cell receptor beta chain was obtained from a study of regulatory T cells in long-lasting Graves disease. General observations from the study: Persistent disease preferred TRBV28, TRBJ1-2 and TRBJ2-5; new disease, TRBV20-1 and TRBJ2-1. TCR diversity was lower in persistent Graves' patients (versus newly diagnosed ones).

The time point denotes: persistent/refractory GD, antithyroid drugs over 5 years with positive TRAb. From RNA extracted from PBMCs, the TCR library was made. Graves' disease diagnosis relied on American Thyroid Association guidelines. Comments on this clonotype: What it binds is not known.

Arm-PCR of CDR3 regions and iRepertoire HTBI primers were the basis on which TCR beta libraries were built. TCRdb used MiXCR to reprocess the multiplex PCR reads, holding one entry per CDR3 protein. The table records about 470,000 distinct CDR3 sequences, less than 25% of them present only once. Looked up from germline, CDR1 is SGHRS and CDR2 is YFSETQ. Trimming cost V 2 bases and J 2 bases; bases outside gene matches: 7. The CDR3 loop spans 15 amino acids. The TCR comes from a female donor with Graves disease. The sample here was peripheral blood mononuclear cells (PBMCs), taken when the disease was refractory, from a patient treated with antithyroid drugs. V gene TRBV5-1 combines with J gene TRBJ2-7, with 7 bases that match TRBD1. The CDR3: CASSLSPGQTYEQYF. Here the CDR3 DNA reads TGCGCCAGCAGCTTATCCCCGGGACAGACCTACGAGCAGTACTTC.